This passage covers 11 T cell receptor beta chains from one sample sequenced in a study of long-term antiretroviral therapy in people with HIV. The run of the v3.0 immunoSEQ assay was at survey level. Sequencing used immunoSEQ multiplex PCR; TCRdb keeps in-frame clones, though not all of them. Among over 20,000 clones, about 88% were seen once, and the ten largest hold 3.6%. The specimen comprised unsorted PBMCs, sampled 1.9 years after starting antiretroviral therapy. These TCRs come from a woman aged 30 to 39 with HIV.

This clone was counted once. The rearrangement joins TRBV6-6 to TRBJ1-5; TRBD1 matches at 10 bases. The length of the CDR3 is 14 residues. From germline, CDR1 is MNHNY and CDR2 SVGAGI (reference sequence). The V segment lost 6 bases and the J segment 7 bases; nucleotides outside the gene matches: 6. The CDR3 region has the DNA TGTGCCAGCAGACAGACAGGGGGCGAACAGCCCCAGCATTTT. Residues: CASRQTGGEQPQHF.

The chain couples TRBV18 to TRBJ1-5; D not certain. Germline loops: CDR1 KGHSH, CDR2 LQKENI. V was clipped by 6 bases and J by 2 bases, with 14 bases between them. CDR3 size: 15 residues. The CDR3 sequence is CASSQSVGGNQPQHF. The CDR3 DNA reads TGTGCCAGCTCCCAGTCGGTGGGAGGCAATCAGCCCCAGCATTTT.

The CDR3 here is CASSREVAEQYV. The CDR3 DNA sequence: TGTGCCAGCAGCAGGGAGGTCGCCGAGCAGTACGTC. The chain joins TRBV5-8 to TRBJ2-7, with D possibly being TRBD2 (6 bases). CDR3 size: 12 residues. Germline values: CDR1 SGHTS, CDR2 YDEGEE. Deletions cut 4 bases from V and 6 bases from J, with 11 bases between.

This chain connects TRBV10-3 to TRBJ2-4, with a tentative D call TRBD2 (6 bases). V was pared by 4 bases and J by 8 bases, with 9 bases between. CDR1 ENHRY and CDR2 SYGVKD come from the germline V gene. The CDR3 length is 12 residues. This chain's CDR3 is CAISGTGDIQYF. CDR3 nucleotide sequence: TGTGCCATCAGTGGTACGGGGGACATTCAGTACTTC.

This clone was picked up one time. The J gene is TRBJ1-2, the V gene TRBV5-1; a possible D gene is TRBD1 (6 bases). CDR3 length: 15 amino acids. Germline V gives CDR1 SGHRS, CDR2 YFSETQ. The V end was cut by 1 base, the J end by 4 bases, with 14 bases between. The DNA of the CDR3 is TGCGCCAGCAGCTTGCGGGGGGCGGGCGGCTATGGCTACACCTTC. Translating it yields CASSLRGAGGYGYTF.

The chain recombines TRBV27 with TRBJ1-1, with a possible D match to TRBD1 (5 bases). The CDR3 extends over 14 amino acids. Germline-derived CDR1 and CDR2 are MNHEY and SMNVEV (reference sequence). V lost 6 bases, J lost 5 bases, and 16 bases lay in between. The CDR3 DNA reads TGTGCCAGCAGCACGACACCAGGGAGGACTGAAGCTTTCTTT. It translates to CASSTTPGRTEAFF.

This chain links TRBV5-1 with TRBJ2-5, with TRBD1 as a possible D gene (7 bases). Germline values: CDR1 SGHRS, CDR2 YFSETQ. With 0 bases removed from V and 1 base from J, the gap between germline ends came to 13 bases. The CDR3 covers 16 residues. CDR3: CASSLGRQGGQETQYF. The CDR3 nucleotides are TGCGCCAGCAGCTTGGGCAGACAGGGAGGCCAAGAGACCCAGTACTTC.

The chain couples TRBV6-5 to TRBJ2-1, with unresolved D. The CDR3 is 11 residues long. V lost 2 bases, J lost 8 bases, and 4 bases lay in between. Germline CDR1 reads MNHEY; CDR2 reads SVGAGI. In nucleotides, the CDR3 is TGTGCCAGCAGTTACGTCGATGAGCAGTTCTTC. Protein sequence: CASSYVDEQFF.

This clone turned up a few times. The V call is TRBV5-8, the J call TRBJ1-2; no firm D call. V lost 4 bases and J 5 bases, leaving 3 bases between the germline ends. Germline CDR1 reads SGHTS; CDR2 reads YDEGEE. The CDR3 has 10 amino acids. The CDR3 region has the DNA TGTGCCAGCAGCAGTTATGGCTACACCTTC. This gives the protein CASSSYGYTF.

The CDR3 spells CASSLGAHSGNTIYF. The CDR3 DNA reads TGTGCCAGCAGCTTAGGAGCCCACTCTGGAAACACCATATATTTT. This sequence joins TRBV11-1 and TRBJ1-3, with D uncertain. The CDR3 runs to 15 residues. Germline CDR1 SGHAT, CDR2 FQDESV (reference sequence). Trimming cost V 1 base and J 0 bases, with 7 bases left between them.

This rearrangement joins TRBV10-3 to TRBJ2-1; possibly TRBD1 for D (6 bases). V lost 6 bases and J lost 8, with 14 bases in between. Germline values: CDR1 ENHRY, CDR2 SYGVKD. This CDR3 has 13 residues. DNA of the CDR3: TGTGCCATCAGCTTTCTACAGGGCGATGAGCAGTTCTTC. Translated, it gives CAISFLQGDEQFF.